This TCR beta chain came from a study of identical twins' blood T cells. This clonotype was seen just once. This CDR3 contains 17 residues. V lost 5 bases to trimming and J lost 0 bases; unmatched junction nucleotides: 10. CDR1 SGHVS and CDR2 FNYEAQ come from the germline V gene. Study processing details: Each library had roughly 2.2 to 4 million CDR3 reads and about 100,000 to nearly 500,000 clonotypes. From the 5' RACE reads, TCRdb called clonotypes with MiXCR, one entry per CDR3 protein. Clone size and V and J calls follow TCRdb, not the original study. The sample lists 350,000 to 400,000 distinct CDR3 sequences, roughly 27% occurring once.

This sequence originates from a woman aged 18-55 years in good health. This chain joins TRBV7-6 and TRBJ2-1; 7 bases agree with TRBD2. Sequenced: PBMCs. The CDR3: CASSAYAGAGSYNEQFF. The DNA of the CDR3 is TGTGCCAGCAGCGCGTATGCGGGAGCGGGCTCCTACAATGAGCAGTTCTTC.